The 9 T cell receptor beta chains reported below all come from one sample, sequenced in a study of T cells after yellow fever vaccination. TCRdb reanalysed the 5' RACE reads using MiXCR and keeps one entry per CDR3 protein. The sample carries about 510,000 distinct CDR3 sequences, about a fifth recorded once. The sample was PBMCs, taken roughly 23 days after the first yellow fever vaccination. All receptors come from a man younger than 35 who received the YFV17D yellow fever vaccine.

This clonotype was detected only a few times. The chain uses TRBV29-1 and TRBJ2-3; D is uncertain. V lost 1 base and J lost 0, with 8 bases in between. The CDR3 has 14 residues. Germline CDR1 and CDR2: SQVTM and ANQGSEA. CDR3 in amino acids: CSVEGFESTDTQYF. For the CDR3, the DNA is TGCAGCGTTGAAGGCTTCGAGAGCACAGATACGCAGTATTTT.

The chain has TRBV4-2 and TRBJ2-7; D might be TRBD2 (5 bases). Germline V lookup: CDR1 LGHNA, CDR2 YNFKEQ. The CDR3 contains 14 residues. The V end lost 4 bases, the J end lost 7 bases, and 17 bases lay between the germline ends. CDR3 protein: CASSRGPGEREQYF. Written as DNA, the CDR3 is TGTGCCAGCAGCCGCGGGCCAGGCGAAAGGGAGCAGTACTTC.

This chain uses TRBV5-1 with TRBJ1-2; D call uncertain. The CDR3 covers 13 residues. The germline gives CDR1 SGHRS, CDR2 YFSETQ. The V end lost 0 bases, the J end lost 6 bases, and 9 bases lay between the germline ends. CDR3 amino acids: CASSLAPLDGYTF. The CDR3 region has the DNA TGCGCCAGCAGCTTGGCCCCCCTGGATGGCTACACCTTC.

The chain links TRBV4-3 to TRBJ2-7; D remains unclear. This CDR3 region has 14 residues. Germline V gene data show CDR1 as LGHNA and CDR2 as YSLEER. The V and J ends lost 1 base and 0 bases respectively, with 7 bases between them. Written as DNA, the CDR3 is TGCGCCAGCAGCCAAGGCGCGCACTCCTACGAGCAGTACTTC. Its translation is CASSQGAHSYEQYF.

The chain uses TRBV6-1 and TRBJ2-3; 7 bases match TRBD1. V gave up 6 bases and J gave up 5 bases; unmatched junction bases: 20. Germline V lookup: CDR1 MNHNS, CDR2 SASEGT. The CDR3 runs 18 residues. The CDR3 nucleotides are TGTGCCAGCAGCCCCACAAGCGTAAGGGGGCCGGGTGGAGATACGCAGTATTTT. It is translated as CASSPTSVRGPGGDTQYF.

The chain employs TRBV12-3 or TRBV12-4 and TRBJ1-1, with D unclear. Trimming removed 7 bases at V and 8 bases at J, with 17 bases between. CDR3 size: 13 residues. In nucleotides, the CDR3 is TGTGCCAGCACCTCTGACGGTGAAAACGAAGCTTTCTTT. Amino acid sequence: CASTSDGENEAFF.

This clonotype was seen only a few times. V gene TRBV5-1 combines with J gene TRBJ2-5; 12 nucleotides align to TRBD2. Germline loops: CDR1 SGHRS, CDR2 YFSETQ. The CDR3 contains 16 residues. V lost 0 bases to trimming and J lost 5 bases; unmatched junction nucleotides: 5. The CDR3 DNA follows: TGCGCCAGCAGCTTGGCACTAGCGGGGGGCCGGGAGACCCAGTACTTC. Translating gives CASSLALAGGRETQYF.

This clonotype was picked up a small number of times. The chain uses TRBV5-1 and TRBJ1-6; 8 bases align to TRBD1. After removal of 4 bases from V and 3 bases from J, the junction contained 9 bases not matched to a gene. CDR3 length: 17 residues. CDR1 and CDR2 (germline): SGHRS, YFSETQ. Written as DNA, the CDR3 is TGCGCCAGCAGCGATGGACAGGGAGGGAGCTATAATTCACCCCTCCACTTT. This sequence encodes CASSDGQGGSYNSPLHF.

The chain couples TRBV9 to TRBJ2-7; D may be TRBD2 (6 bases). Trimming took 3 bases from V and 6 from J, leaving 16 bases between them. Germline V gene sequence: CDR1 SGDLS, CDR2 YYNGEE. The CDR3 is made up of 14 amino acids. The CDR3 reads CASSATGTPTEQYF. The CDR3 DNA sequence: TGTGCCAGCAGCGCGACCGGGACTCCAACCGAGCAGTACTTC. Based on the CDR3 plus reference TRBV9 and TRBJ2-7, the full variable domain is DSGVTQTPKHLITATGQRVTLRCSPRSGDLSVYWYQQSLDQGLQFLIQYYNGEERAKGNILERFSAQQFPDLHSELNLSSLELGDSALYFCASSATGTPTEQYFGPGTRLTVT.